This TCR beta chain comes out of a study of shared clonotypes between healthy human individuals (dated by TCRdb to 2020 to 2021). Broadly, across the study: A few men and two women, aged 18 to 49 years, made up the cohort. To increase sequencing depth and limit assay-specific biases, TCR repertoire library preparation and sequencing were carried out by different laboratories using diverse techniques. For each donor, CD4 naive and CD4 memory were each run on three plates, CD8 naive on two plates, and CD8 memory on one plate. To estimate repertoire size and how much clonotype sharing occurs between individuals, the study deeply sequenced the blood TCR repertoires of five healthy adults. Between about 0.8 and 8.9 billion PBMCs per donor were obtained by leukapheresis.

Beyond this particular receptor, the publication reports: Because the study included a small number of donors, the genetic and exposure-history diversity represented was limited. Naive subsets generally had larger estimated clonotype richness than memory subsets. Sampling was restricted to blood, and TCR repertoires in tissue are likely to differ from TCR repertoires in blood. Compared with non-shared clonotypes, clonotypes shared by all four sorted-subset donors had higher generation probabilities. Incomplete sequencing was indicated by rarefaction of sorted-subset datasets, despite the large sequencing depth. About 5% of naive CD4, around 3.5% of naive CD8, roughly 2.5% of memory CD4, and about 0.4% of memory CD8 clonotypes were shared across four donors. Pairwise subsampling indicated that sequencing depth was expected to affect the degree of clonotype sharing among donors.

TCR CDR3 regions were amplified from genomic DNA by multiplex PCR using the deep immunoSEQ assay. For each cell subset, the extracted genomic DNA was distributed evenly across all wells of several immunoSEQ 96-well plates, and each plate served as one replicate. Each replicate PCR for sorted subsets received 150 to 250 ng genomic DNA, equal to roughly 30,000 T cell genomes. Purified libraries were measured with a Qubit 3.0 fluorometer, size-checked on a Bioanalyzer 2100, and measured again with the KAPA Library Quantification kit. Every immunoSEQ 96-well plate was sequenced on a dedicated single-read 150-cycle Illumina NextSeq 550 flow cell. Concerning the study's data processing: Because only junctional sequences without quality scores were contained in the immunoSEQ output, filtering matching that applied to full-length reads could not be performed. To assign V/J genes and CDR3, sequences were annotated using PyIR, a Python wrapper for IgBLAST v1.9, with IMGT germline references. Any read was removed if the V/J assignment was weak (E-value above 1e-6), the CDR3 was missing, or the read contained stop codons, out-of-frame junctions, or ambiguous translated residues. V3J clonotypes were defined as sequences sharing an identical inferred V gene, J gene, and CDR3 amino acid sequence. Percentage overlap between repertoires was computed as shared unique clonotypes divided by the size of the smaller repertoire. Richness of each repertoire was evaluated using RTK rarefaction, the Chao1 estimator, and Recon v2.1 estimates of unobserved clonotypes. For all TCRbeta clonotypes obtained by the gDNA method from a few donors, generation probabilities were computed with OLGA. TCRdb's version of the immuneACCESS table is confined to in-frame rearrangements and falls short of the full clone set. An unresolved V gene accounts for under half of the shortfall where checked; the remainder is of unknown origin. V and J calls and clone size are given by that table; D and trimming were obtained from the DNA. The sample contains around 990,000 clones, roughly 80% of them found a single time. Of the sample, 0.7% to 0.95% is held by the ten largest clones.

The donors were healthy, HIV-negative adults who had no recently reported acute infections or vaccinations. Every donor was a Caucasian adult living in Nashville, Tennessee, USA. CD4+ T cells were enriched through magnetic negative selection, after which naive cells were positively selected on CD45RA and the remaining negative fraction served as the memory subset. Blood was collected by leukapheresis, and PBMCs were isolated by Ficoll-Histopaque density gradient centrifugation and then cryopreserved in liquid nitrogen vapor phase. Analytical flow cytometry was used to check the purity and quantity of every magnetically sorted T cell population. Genomic DNA was isolated from every sorted fraction and measured by UV absorbance on a Nanodrop 2000c. The CDR3 holds 16 amino acids from the cysteine to the phenylalanine. This entry keeps only the CDR3 DNA: 48 bases, framed from base 1. CDR1 and CDR2 are read off the germline V gene as KGHSH and LQKENI. V is pruned by 6 bases and J by 5 bases, leaving 9 bases of the junction without a gene match.

In the case of this clone: Its cognate antigen has yet to be identified. Per-base quality was not reported, and no clone a single base away is much larger than it.

This sequence was found in a man between 18 and 35 years old in good health. Some clones in this sample may be carry-over from other donors' samples. The chain was built from TRBV18 and TRBJ2-1; 11 of the junction bases match TRBD2. Sequenced: memory CD4+ T cells from PBMCs. The meaning of the sample's cell subset or site label: CD45RA-negative fraction. DNA sequence: TGTGCCAGCTCCCTCGGGGGGACTAGCGGCAACAATGAGCAGTTCTTC. Translated, it gives CASSLGGTSGNNEQFF.